This is a list of T cell receptor beta chains from one sample in a study of Graves' ophthalmopathy and Graves' hyperthyroidism. TCRdb ran MiXCR on the multiplex PCR reads and lists one entry per CDR3 protein. The data contain almost 750,000 distinct CDR3 sequences, roughly two fifths of them singletons. The sequenced material came from peripheral blood. These receptors originate from an adult man with Graves' ophthalmopathy. CDR3s include the opening cysteine and the closing phenylalanine or tryptophan. D genes are given only for firm matches. Expanded clones get a size class; other rows say once, few or many, or leave the size out.

J: TRBJ2-7; D: TRBD2; size: many; V: TRBV20-1; CDR3: CSAVAGGTSGYEQYF; DNA: TGCAGTGCTGTCGCTGGGGGGACTAGCGGCTACGAGCAGTACTTC
J: TRBJ2-7; D: NA; size: many; V: TRBV2; CDR3: CASRGYEQYF; DNA: TGTGCCAGCAGGGGATACGAGCAGTACTTC
J: TRBJ1-1; D: NA; size: NA; V: TRBV6-1; CDR3: CASSADREAFF; DNA: TGTGCCAGCAGCGCCGACAGGGAAGCTTTCTTT
J: TRBJ1-2; D: TRBD1; size: NA; V: TRBV20-1; CDR3: CSATGGVTNGYTF; DNA: TGCAGTGCTACAGGGGGCGTAACCAATGGCTACACCTTC
J: TRBJ2-5; D: NA; size: few; V: TRBV11-2; CDR3: CASSLVLGNQETQYF; DNA: TGTGCCAGCAGCTTAGTTCTCGGGAACCAAGAGACCCAGTACTTC
J: TRBJ1-1; D: NA; size: NA; V: TRBV5-8; CDR3: CASSFLRRLANTEAFF; DNA: TGTGCCAGCAGCTTTCTCAGGCGTTTGGCGAACACTGAAGCTTTCTTT
J: TRBJ1-5; D: NA; size: few; V: TRBV19; CDR3: CASRRQGYSNQPQHF; DNA: TGTGCCAGCCGACGGCAGGGTTATAGCAATCAGCCCCAGCATTTT
J: TRBJ2-7; D: NA; size: NA; V: TRBV2; CDR3: CASSLFGGPAVYEQYF; DNA: TGTGCCAGCAGTCTTTTTGGGGGGCCCGCAGTCTACGAGCAGTACTTC
J: TRBJ1-2; D: NA; size: few; V: TRBV7-9; CDR3: CASSQFVDYGYTF; DNA: TGTGCCAGCAGCCAATTCGTCGACTATGGCTACACCTTC
J: TRBJ2-5; D: NA; size: few; V: TRBV9; CDR3: CASSAGSYGGETQYF; DNA: TGTGCCAGCAGCGCTGGCAGCTACGGGGGAGAGACCCAGTACTTC
J: TRBJ2-5; D: NA; size: NA; V: TRBV7-2; CDR3: CASSPTRDQETQYF; DNA: TGTGCCAGCAGCCCCACCAGGGACCAAGAGACCCAGTACTTC
J: TRBJ2-2; D: NA; size: many; V: TRBV15; CDR3: CATTFFDGELFF; DNA: TGTGCCACCACCTTTTTTGACGGGGAGCTGTTTTTT
J: TRBJ1-2; D: TRBD1; size: many; V: TRBV10-3; CDR3: CAISVYFGTGSNYGYTF; DNA: TGTGCCATCAGTGTTTATTTCGGGACAGGGTCGAACTATGGCTACACCTTC
J: TRBJ2-7; D: NA; size: NA; V: TRBV2; CDR3: CALESRRSSYEQYF; DNA: TGTGCTTTGGAGTCGCGGCGGAGCTCCTACGAGCAGTACTTC
J: TRBJ1-5; D: NA; size: NA; V: TRBV24-1; CDR3: CASIRQGSNQPQHF; DNA: TGTGCCAGCATTCGGCAGGGGTCGAATCAGCCCCAGCATTTT
J: TRBJ2-5; D: NA; size: NA; V: TRBV2; CDR3: CASSPEQSIQTQYF; DNA: TGTGCCAGCTCACCAGAGCAGAGTATCCAGACCCAGTACTTC
J: TRBJ2-5; D: NA; size: few; V: TRBV2; CDR3: CASVSVVRETQYF; DNA: TGTGCCAGCGTTAGCGTCGTCCGAGAGACCCAGTACTTC
J: TRBJ1-2; D: NA; size: NA; V: TRBV7-6; CDR3: CASSRAAYTF; DNA: TGTGCCAGCAGTCGAGCCGCCTACACCTTC
J: TRBJ1-3; D: NA; size: many; V: TRBV7-3; CDR3: CASSLGGPGNTIYF; DNA: TGTGCCAGCAGCTTAGGAGGGCCTGGAAACACCATATATTTT
J: TRBJ2-5; D: TRBD1; size: many; V: TRBV5-1; CDR3: CASSRRQGQRETQYF; DNA: TGCGCCAGCAGCCGTCGACAGGGTCAACGAGAGACCCAGTACTTC
J: TRBJ1-6; D: TRBD1; size: NA; V: TRBV29-1; CDR3: CSVDLGTGGEGSPLHF; DNA: TGCAGCGTTGATCTCGGGACAGGGGGCGAGGGCTCACCCCTCCACTTT
J: TRBJ2-5; D: NA; size: once; V: TRBV24-1; CDR3: CATSDSVKDRNQETQYF; DNA: TGTGCCACCAGTGATTCGGTGAAGGACAGAAACCAAGAGACCCAGTACTTC
J: TRBJ2-5; D: NA; size: NA; V: TRBV29-1; CDR3: CSVDGGEETQYF; DNA: TGCAGCGTTGACGGAGGGGAAGAGACCCAGTACTTC
J: TRBJ2-5; D: TRBD1; size: NA; V: TRBV19; CDR3: CASSNRRDRVNQPQYF; DNA: TGTGCCAGTAGTAACCGCCGGGACAGGGTCAATCAGCCCCAGTACTTC
J: TRBJ2-5; D: NA; size: NA; V: TRBV15; CDR3: CATSRDGGHLETQNF; DNA: TGTGCCACCAGCAGAGACGGGGGGCATTTGGAGACCCAGAACTTC
J: TRBJ1-2; D: NA; size: many; V: TRBV7-8; CDR3: CASSSQGTNYGYTF; DNA: TGTGCCAGCAGCTCACAGGGAACTAACTATGGCTACACCTTC
J: TRBJ2-5; D: NA; size: many; V: TRBV10-3; CDR3: CAISGGRDRETQYF; DNA: TGTGCCATCAGTGGGGGACGAGATCGGGAGACCCAGTACTTC
J: TRBJ1-4; D: NA; size: NA; V: TRBV2; CDR3: CASRRAATNEELFF; DNA: TGTGCCAGCCGACGGGCTGCAACTAATGAAGAACTGTTTTTT
J: TRBJ2-7; D: TRBD2; size: NA; V: TRBV24-1; CDR3: CATSGAGDSEQYF; DNA: TGTGCCACCAGTGGAGCGGGAGATAGCGAGCAGTACTTC
J: TRBJ2-2; D: NA; size: many; V: TRBV7-3; CDR3: CASSLTVRAGELFF; DNA: TGTGCCAGCAGCTTAACGGTCAGGGCCGGGGAGCTGTTTTTT
J: TRBJ1-3; D: NA; size: few; V: TRBV7-9; CDR3: CASSPTGTSGNTIYF; DNA: TGTGCCAGCAGCCCCACCGGGACAAGTGGAAACACCATATATTTT
J: TRBJ1-4; D: NA; size: few; V: TRBV7-9; CDR3: CASSLDGLTNEKLFF; DNA: TGTGCCAGCAGCTTAGATGGACTTACTAATGAAAAACTGTTTTTT
J: TRBJ1-3; D: NA; size: NA; V: TRBV25-1; CDR3: CASSQDRAGFGNTIYF; DNA: TGCGCCAGCAGCCAAGATCGGGCAGGGTTTGGAAACACCATATATTTT
J: TRBJ2-5; D: TRBD2; size: NA; V: TRBV20-1; CDR3: CSAGGGDQETQYF; DNA: TGCAGTGCAGGCGGGGGGGACCAAGAGACCCAGTACTTC
J: TRBJ2-7; D: TRBD1; size: NA; V: TRBV10-2; CDR3: CASSQGGVTYEQYF; DNA: TGTGCCAGCAGCCAAGGGGGCGTTACCTACGAGCAGTACTTC
J: TRBJ1-3; D: TRBD1; size: NA; V: TRBV6-1; CDR3: CASSGGIGTESGNTIYF; DNA: TGTGCCAGCAGTGGGGGGATCGGGACAGAATCTGGAAACACCATATATTTT
J: TRBJ2-7; D: TRBD1; size: NA; V: TRBV10-3; CDR3: CAISHSPTGDLSYEQYF; DNA: TGTGCCATCAGTCACAGCCCGACAGGGGATCTGTCCTACGAGCAGTACTTC
J: TRBJ2-7; D: TRBD2; size: NA; V: TRBV29-1; CDR3: CSVFGGLAGIYEQYF; DNA: TGCAGCGTTTTTGGGGGACTAGCGGGGATCTACGAGCAGTACTTC
J: TRBJ2-5; D: NA; size: many; V: TRBV25-1; CDR3: CASSEWRPNGTQYF; DNA: TGTGCCAGCAGTGAATGGCGCCCAAACGGGACCCAGTACTTC
J: TRBJ1-6; D: TRBD1; size: NA; V: TRBV5-5; CDR3: CACSSGGNSPLHF; DNA: TGTGCCTGCTCGTCAGGGGGTAATTCACCCCTCCACTTT
J: TRBJ1-5; D: NA; size: NA; V: TRBV24-1; CDR3: CASSQQGGGQPQHF; DNA: TGTGCCAGCAGCCAACAGGGAGGCGGTCAGCCCCAGCATTTT
J: TRBJ2-7; D: NA; size: many; V: TRBV20-1; CDR3: CSASIQNYEQYF; DNA: TGCAGTGCGAGTATCCAGAACTACGAGCAGTACTTC
J: TRBJ2-7; D: NA; size: NA; V: TRBV24-1; CDR3: CAIKAAGSDEQYF; DNA: TGTGCCATCAAGGCGGCAGGGTCGGACGAGCAGTACTTC
J: TRBJ1-4; D: NA; size: many; V: TRBV10-3; CDR3: CAISESIGLGEKLFF; DNA: TGTGCCATCAGTGAGTCGATTGGATTAGGTGAAAAACTGTTTTTT
J: TRBJ1-2; D: TRBD1; size: many; V: TRBV19; CDR3: CASSPPWTGNYGYTF; DNA: TGTGCCAGTAGTCCCCCGTGGACAGGGAACTATGGCTACACCTTC
J: TRBJ1-1; D: NA; size: many; V: TRBV12-3/TRBV12-4; CDR3: CASSSERLNTEAFF; DNA: TGTGCCAGCAGTTCTGAACGGCTGAACACTGAAGCTTTCTTT
J: TRBJ1-2; D: TRBD1; size: NA; V: TRBV7-2; CDR3: CASSIIQGALNYGYTF; DNA: TGTGCCAGCAGCATAATACAGGGGGCGCTTAACTATGGCTACACCTTC
J: TRBJ2-7; D: TRBD2; size: NA; V: TRBV2; CDR3: CASRRLAGASYEQYF; DNA: TGTGCCAGCAGGAGACTAGCGGGGGCCTCCTACGAGCAGTACTTC